This T cell receptor beta chain was sequenced for a study of Graves' ophthalmopathy and Graves' hyperthyroidism. Transcripts of RNA were the source for amplifying TCR beta CDR3 regions. First-round RT-PCR used HTBI primers; second-round multiplex PCR followed. TCRdb redid the calling of the multiplex PCR reads with MiXCR, one entry per CDR3 protein. The data show some 1.1 million distinct CDR3 sequences, with about 35% seen just once and approximately 10% held by the top ten. V was cut by 5 bases and J by 5 bases, with 18 bases left in between. Germline V gene lookup returns CDR1 SEHNR and CDR2 FQNEAQ (reference sequence). This CDR3 comprises 15 residues.

The TCR originated in an adult man with Graves' hyperthyroidism. Sequencing used peripheral blood or thyroid tissue (not recorded which). This chain links TRBV7-9 with TRBJ2-5; D not resolved. This CDR3 reads CASSPHGGPEETQYF. The DNA for the CDR3 is TGTGCCAGCAGCCCCCACGGCGGACCGGAGGAGACCCAGTACTTC.